These T cell receptor beta chains were read from a single sample in a study of blood T cell repertoires in COVID-19. Assay: immunoSEQ multiplex PCR; the TCRdb copy retains only in-frame clones and omits some. Of under 200,000 clones detected, less than 90% appear once; the ten largest clones hold 0.7% to 0.95%. The material sequenced was peripheral blood. Receptors were obtained from a woman aged 70 to 79 with acute or convalescent COVID-19. The CDR3 runs from the conserved cysteine through the conserved F or W.

J gene: TRBJ2-5
V gene: TRBV11-2
CDR3 protein: CASSTAQGSGETQYF

J gene: TRBJ2-4
V gene: TRBV19
CDR3 protein: CASRRTSGLNIQYF

J gene: TRBJ2-7
V gene: TRBV27
CDR3 protein: CASSLNGWLKRLNF

J gene: TRBJ2-1
V gene: TRBV11-2
CDR3 protein: CASSTGLAGAGEQFF

J gene: TRBJ2-3
V gene: TRBV5-1
CDR3 protein: CASSSAGATSPFTDTQYF

J gene: TRBJ2-7
V gene: TRBV6-5
CDR3 protein: CATSGTSGSYEQYF

J gene: TRBJ2-7
V gene: TRBV18
CDR3 protein: CASSPHFVYEQYF

J gene: TRBJ1-1
V gene: TRBV6-2/TRBV6-3
CDR3 protein: CASSWYRGQGEAFF

J gene: TRBJ1-5
V gene: TRBV18
CDR3 protein: CASSDRQGDQPQHF

J gene: TRBJ2-1
V gene: TRBV5-6
CDR3 protein: CASSTTSEREQFF